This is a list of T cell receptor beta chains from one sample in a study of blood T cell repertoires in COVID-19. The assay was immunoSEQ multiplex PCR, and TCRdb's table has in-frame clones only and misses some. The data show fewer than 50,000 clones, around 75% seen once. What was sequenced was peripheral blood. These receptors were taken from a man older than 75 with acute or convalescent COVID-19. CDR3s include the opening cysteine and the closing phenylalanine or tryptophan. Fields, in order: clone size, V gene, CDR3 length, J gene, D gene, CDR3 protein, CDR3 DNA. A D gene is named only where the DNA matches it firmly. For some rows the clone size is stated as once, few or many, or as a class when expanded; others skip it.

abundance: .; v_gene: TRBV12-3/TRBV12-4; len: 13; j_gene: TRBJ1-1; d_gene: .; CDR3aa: CASSPYRFTEAFF; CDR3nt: TGTGCCAGCAGCCCCTACAGGTTCACTGAAGCTTTCTTT
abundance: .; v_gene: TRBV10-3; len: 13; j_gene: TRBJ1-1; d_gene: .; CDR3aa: CAINGQQNTEAFF; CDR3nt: TGTGCCATCAATGGACAGCAGAACACTGAAGCTTTCTTT
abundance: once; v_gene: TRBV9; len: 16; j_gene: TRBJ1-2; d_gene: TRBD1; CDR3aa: CASSVSGQGFNYGYTF; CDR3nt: TGTGCCAGCAGCGTCTCGGGACAGGGTTTTAACTATGGCTACACCTTC
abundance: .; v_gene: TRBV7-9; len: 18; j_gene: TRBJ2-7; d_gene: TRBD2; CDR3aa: CASSPSGLAGGRFSEQYF; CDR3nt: TGTGCCAGCAGCCCATCCGGACTAGCGGGAGGGCGATTTTCCGAGCAGTACTTC
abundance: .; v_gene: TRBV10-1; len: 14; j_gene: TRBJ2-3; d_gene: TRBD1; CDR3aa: CASSQDRGTDTQYF; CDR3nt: TGCGCCAGCAGCCAGGACAGGGGAACAGATACGCAGTATTTT
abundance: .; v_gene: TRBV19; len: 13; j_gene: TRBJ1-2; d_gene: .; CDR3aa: CASRITGSDGYTF; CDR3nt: TGTGCCAGTAGGATCACAGGATCGGATGGCTACACCTTC
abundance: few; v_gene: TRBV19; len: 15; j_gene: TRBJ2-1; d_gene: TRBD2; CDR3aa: CASSTGTSGNNEQFF; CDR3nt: TGTGCCAGTAGTACTGGGACTAGCGGTAACAATGAGCAGTTCTTC
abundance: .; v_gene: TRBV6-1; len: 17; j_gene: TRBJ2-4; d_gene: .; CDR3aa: CASSENWMRKGENIQYF; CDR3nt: TGTGCCAGCAGTGAAAATTGGATGAGGAAAGGGGAAAACATTCAGTACTTC
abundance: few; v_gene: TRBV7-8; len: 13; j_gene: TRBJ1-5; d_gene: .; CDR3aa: CASSRLQDQPQHF; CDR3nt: TGTGCCAGCAGCCGATTACAGGATCAGCCCCAGCATTTT
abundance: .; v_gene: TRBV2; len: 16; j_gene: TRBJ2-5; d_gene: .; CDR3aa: CASTFKPGTLEETQYF; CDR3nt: TGTGCCAGCACCTTTAAACCCGGGACACTCGAAGAGACCCAGTACTTC
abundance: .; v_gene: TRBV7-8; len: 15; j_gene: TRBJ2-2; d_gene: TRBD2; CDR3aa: CASSLVTSGAGELFF; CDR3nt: TGTGCCAGCAGCTTAGTTACTAGCGGTGCCGGGGAGCTGTTTTTT
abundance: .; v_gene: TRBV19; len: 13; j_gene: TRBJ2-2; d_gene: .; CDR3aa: CASSPRGSGELFF; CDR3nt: TGTGCCAGTAGTCCCAGGGGTTCCGGGGAGCTGTTTTTT
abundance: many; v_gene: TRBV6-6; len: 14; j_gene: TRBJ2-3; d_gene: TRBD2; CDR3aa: CASMTSGRADTQYF; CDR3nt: TGTGCCAGCATGACTAGCGGGAGAGCAGATACGCAGTATTTT
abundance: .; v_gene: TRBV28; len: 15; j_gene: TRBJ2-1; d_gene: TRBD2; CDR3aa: CASRLAGAGGNEQFF; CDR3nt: TGTGCCAGTCGACTAGCGGGAGCGGGCGGGAATGAGCAGTTCTTC
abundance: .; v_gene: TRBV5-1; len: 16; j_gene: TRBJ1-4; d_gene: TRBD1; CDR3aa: CASSPGQRTTNEKLFF; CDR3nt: TGCGCCAGCAGCCCGGGACAGAGGACAACTAATGAAAAACTGTTTTTT
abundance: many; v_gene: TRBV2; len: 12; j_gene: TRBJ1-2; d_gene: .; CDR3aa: CASRAGYYGYTF; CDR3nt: TGTGCCAGCAGAGCAGGTTACTATGGCTACACCTTC
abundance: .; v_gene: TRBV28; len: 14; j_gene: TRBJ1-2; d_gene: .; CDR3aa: CASVLHGTPGGYTF; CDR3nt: TGTGCCAGCGTCTTGCATGGGACACCTGGGGGCTACACCTTC
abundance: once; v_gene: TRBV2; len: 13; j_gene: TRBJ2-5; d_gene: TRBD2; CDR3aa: CASSSGTSGTQYF; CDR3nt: TGTGCCAGCAGTTCCGGGACTAGCGGGACCCAGTACTTC
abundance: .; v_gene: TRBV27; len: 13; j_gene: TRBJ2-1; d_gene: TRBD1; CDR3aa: CASSPWTGNEQFF; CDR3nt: TGTGCCAGCAGTCCCTGGACAGGGAATGAGCAGTTCTTC
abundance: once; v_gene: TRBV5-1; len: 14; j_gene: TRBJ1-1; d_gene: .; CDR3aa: CASSLDWDQGEAFF; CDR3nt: TGCGCCAGCAGCTTGGATTGGGATCAGGGTGAAGCTTTCTTT
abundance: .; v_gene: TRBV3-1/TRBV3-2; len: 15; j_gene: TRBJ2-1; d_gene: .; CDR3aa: CASSQSTGPRGEQFF; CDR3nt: TGTGCCAGCAGCCAATCGACGGGCCCGCGGGGTGAGCAGTTCTTC
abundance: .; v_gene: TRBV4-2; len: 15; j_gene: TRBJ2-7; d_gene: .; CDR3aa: CASSQDQAGTYEQYF; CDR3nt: TGTGCCAGCAGCCAAGATCAGGCAGGTACCTACGAGCAGTACTTC
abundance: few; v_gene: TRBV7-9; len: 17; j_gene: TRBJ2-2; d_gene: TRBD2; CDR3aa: CASSSRRLAGVVGELFF; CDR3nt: TGTGCCAGCAGCTCACGTCGCCTAGCGGGAGTAGTCGGGGAGCTGTTTTTT
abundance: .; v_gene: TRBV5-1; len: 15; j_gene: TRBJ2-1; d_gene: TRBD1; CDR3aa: CASKTGTGDYNEQFF; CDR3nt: TGCGCCAGTAAAACCGGGACAGGGGATTACAATGAGCAGTTCTTC
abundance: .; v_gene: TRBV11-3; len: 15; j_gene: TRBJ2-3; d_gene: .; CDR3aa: CASSLDPGHGDTQYF; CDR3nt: TGTGCCAGCAGCTTAGATCCAGGGCACGGAGATACGCAGTATTTT
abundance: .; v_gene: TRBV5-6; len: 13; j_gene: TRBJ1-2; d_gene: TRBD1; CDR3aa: CASSRRQGAGYTF; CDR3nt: TGTGCCAGCAGCCGACGACAGGGGGCCGGCTACACCTTC
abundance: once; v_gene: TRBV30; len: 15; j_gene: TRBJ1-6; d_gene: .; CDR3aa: CASSEGQTNNSPLHF; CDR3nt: TGTGCCTCGTCGGAGGGGCAGACCAACAATTCACCCCTCCACTTT
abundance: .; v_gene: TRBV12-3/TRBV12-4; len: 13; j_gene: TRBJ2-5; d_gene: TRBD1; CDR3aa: CASSHTGVETQYF; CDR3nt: TGTGCCAGCAGTCATACAGGGGTGGAGACCCAGTACTTC
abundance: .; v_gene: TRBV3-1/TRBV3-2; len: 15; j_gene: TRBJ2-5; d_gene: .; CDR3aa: CASRHFYRDGETQYF; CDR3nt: TGTGCCAGCAGACATTTCTACCGGGATGGAGAGACCCAGTACTTC
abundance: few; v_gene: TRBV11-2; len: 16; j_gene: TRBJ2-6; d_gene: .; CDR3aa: CASSLYGLSGANVLTF; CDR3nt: TGTGCCAGCAGCTTATATGGCCTCTCTGGGGCCAACGTCCTGACTTTC
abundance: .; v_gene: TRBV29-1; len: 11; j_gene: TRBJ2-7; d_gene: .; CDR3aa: CSVTQGYEQYF; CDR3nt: TGCAGCGTCACCCAGGGGTACGAGCAGTACTTC
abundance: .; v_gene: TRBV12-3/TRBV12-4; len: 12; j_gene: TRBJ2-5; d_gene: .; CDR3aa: CASSYPRETQYF; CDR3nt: TGTGCCAGCAGTTATCCGCGGGAGACCCAGTACTTC
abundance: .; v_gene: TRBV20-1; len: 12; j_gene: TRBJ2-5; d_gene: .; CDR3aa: CSASPQEETQYF; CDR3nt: TGCAGTGCTAGTCCCCAGGAAGAGACCCAGTACTTC
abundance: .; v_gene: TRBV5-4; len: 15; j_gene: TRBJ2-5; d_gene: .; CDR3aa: CASSLGLGGWETQYF; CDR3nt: TGTGCCAGCAGCTTGGGACTAGGGGGCTGGGAGACCCAGTACTTC
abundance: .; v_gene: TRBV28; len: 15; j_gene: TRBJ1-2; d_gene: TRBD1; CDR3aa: CASSSLRGGGYGYTF; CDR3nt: TGTGCCAGCAGTTCCCTCAGAGGAGGGGGCTACGGCTACACCTTC
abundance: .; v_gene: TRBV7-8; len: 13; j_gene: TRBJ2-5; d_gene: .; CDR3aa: CASRPTSSETQYF; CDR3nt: TGTGCCAGCAGACCGACTAGTTCGGAGACCCAGTACTTC
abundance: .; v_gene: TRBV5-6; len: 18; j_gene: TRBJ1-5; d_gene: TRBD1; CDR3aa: CASSSIRDREYGNQPQHF; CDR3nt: TGTGCCAGCAGCTCGATCCGGGACAGGGAATATGGCAATCAGCCCCAGCATTTT
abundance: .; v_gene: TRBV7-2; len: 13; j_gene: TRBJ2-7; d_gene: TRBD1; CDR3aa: CASGDRGPYEQYF; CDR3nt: TGTGCCAGCGGGGACAGGGGACCCTACGAGCAGTACTTC
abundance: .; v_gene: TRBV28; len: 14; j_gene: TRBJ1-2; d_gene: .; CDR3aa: CASSLPGGNYGYTF; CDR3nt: TGTGCCAGCAGTTTACCCGGGGGTAACTATGGCTACACCTTC
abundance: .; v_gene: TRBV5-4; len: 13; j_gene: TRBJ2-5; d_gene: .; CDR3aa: CASSLSGPETQYF; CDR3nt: TGTGCCAGCAGTTTGAGCGGGCCTGAGACCCAGTACTTC
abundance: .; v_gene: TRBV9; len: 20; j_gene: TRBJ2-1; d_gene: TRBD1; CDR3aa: CASSGRTGKGLGREGNEQFF; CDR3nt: TGTGCCAGCAGCGGTCGGACAGGGAAGGGGCTAGGGCGCGAAGGCAATGAGCAGTTCTTC
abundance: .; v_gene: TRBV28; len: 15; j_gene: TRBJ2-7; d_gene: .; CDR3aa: CASRGRGLPPYEQYF; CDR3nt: TGTGCCAGCAGGGGACGGGGACTTCCCCCCTACGAGCAGTACTTC